Included here is one T cell receptor (beta chain) sequence, with context. From germline, CDR1 is KGHDR and CDR2 SFDVKD. The V and J ends lost 2 bases and 6 bases respectively, with 10 bases between them. CDR3 length: 14 amino acids. Per the original methods: By means of reference gene primer amplification, nucleated cell counts were estimated. The repertoire was sequenced with immunoSEQ multiplex PCR; TCRdb's copy has only in-frame clones and lacks some. The V and J calls and clone size come from that table; D and trimming were worked out from the DNA. The repertoire holds under 350,000 clones, with roughly 87% as singletons. This specimen comes from a study of blood T cell repertoires in COVID-19.

Sample: peripheral blood. The clonotype was recovered from a human donor in a cohort sampled during active COVID-19. The rearrangement uses TRBV24-1 and TRBJ1-3; TRBD1 is a possible D gene (6 bases). The CDR3 DNA is TGTGCCACCAGTGATTACAGGGTTCCAAACACCATATATTTT. Translating gives CATSDYRVPNTIYF.